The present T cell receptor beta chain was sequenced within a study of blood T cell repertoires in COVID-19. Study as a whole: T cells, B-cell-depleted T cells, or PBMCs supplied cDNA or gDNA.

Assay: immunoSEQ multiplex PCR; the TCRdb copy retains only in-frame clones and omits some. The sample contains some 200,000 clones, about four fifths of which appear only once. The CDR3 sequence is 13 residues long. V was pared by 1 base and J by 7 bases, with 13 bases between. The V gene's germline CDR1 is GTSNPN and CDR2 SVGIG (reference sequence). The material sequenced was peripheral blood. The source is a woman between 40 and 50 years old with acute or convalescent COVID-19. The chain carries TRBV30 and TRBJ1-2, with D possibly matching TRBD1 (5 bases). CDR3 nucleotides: TGTGCCTGGAGTGCTAAGGGGTTAGGTGGCTACACCTTC. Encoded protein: CAWSAKGLGGYTF.